These 18 T cell receptor beta chains originate from one sample sequenced in a study of T cell repertoires in cytomegalovirus infection. TCRdb analysed the reads with MiXCR anew, one entry per CDR3 protein. The data contain 300,000 to 450,000 distinct CDR3 sequences, 15% to 20% of them singletons. Sample: PBMCs. These receptors all come from a human donor in good health (CMV status not recorded). Some clones in this sample may be carry-over from other donors' samples.

Only a few counts were recorded for this clonotype. J is TRBJ1-5 and V is TRBV12-3 or TRBV12-4, with unresolved D. CDR3 length: 15 residues. Trimming shortened V by 7 bases and J by 3 bases, and 16 bases separated the two germline ends. CDR3 nucleotides: TGTGCCAGCACTAGTACGTTACAGTACAATCAGCCCCAGCATTTT. Translating gives CASTSTLQYNQPQHF.

This clonotype was observed a handful of times. The rearrangement uses TRBV28 and TRBJ1-5, with D possibly TRBD1 on 6 matching bases. V shed 5 bases and J shed 7 bases, with 24 bases lying between them. CDR3 length equals 17 residues. Germline V CDR1 and CDR2: MDHEN, SYDVKM. DNA of the CDR3: TGTGCCAGCAGTCGGACCGGACAGTCCGGGTTAAGGCAGCCCCAGCATTTT. Residues: CASSRTGQSGLRQPQHF.

V usage is TRBV20-1 and J usage is TRBJ1-4; 7 bases align to TRBD1. V lost 0 bases and J lost 3; bases outside the gene matches: 10. The V gene's germline CDR1 is DFQATT and CDR2 SNEGSKA (reference sequence). The CDR3 is made up of 17 amino acids. The CDR3 loop reads CSARDGRGWGANEKLFF. CDR3 sequence (DNA): TGCAGTGCTAGAGATGGCAGGGGGTGGGGGGCTAATGAAAAACTGTTTTTT.

The genes are TRBV7-6 and TRBJ1-4; D is unresolved. Per the germline V gene, CDR1 is SGHVS and CDR2 is FNYEAQ. Trimming stripped 4 bases from V and 4 bases from J, with 13 bases between. This CDR3 is built from 15 residues. The CDR3 loop reads CASSSAMGNNEKLFF. CDR3 nucleotides: TGTGCCAGCAGCTCGGCAATGGGGAATAATGAAAAACTGTTTTTT.

This clonotype was seen more than once but under ten times. The rearrangement links TRBV4-2 to TRBJ2-2; TRBD2 matches 9 bases. This CDR3 spans 16 amino acids. With V trimmed by 2 bases and J by 4 bases, 5 bases remained unmatched. Looked up from germline, CDR1 is LGHNA and CDR2 is YNFKEQ. CDR3 DNA: TGTGCCAGCAGCCAACTCCTAGCGGGAAGCACCGGGGAGCTGTTTTTT. It yields the protein CASSQLLAGSTGELFF.

The V call is TRBV3-1, the J call TRBJ2-4; TRBD2 is a possible D gene (5 bases). Germline lookup yields CDR1 LGHDT and CDR2 YNNKEL (reference sequence). Trimming left V 5 bases short and J 11 bases short, with 10 bases between. The CDR3 totals 11 residues. CDR3 DNA sequence: TGTGCCAGCAGCTCTCGGACTCTTCAGTACTTC. It specifies CASSSRTLQYF.

In its sample, this clonotype was seen many times. The chain couples TRBV11-3 to TRBJ1-1; D may be TRBD1 (5 bases). The V end lost 4 bases, the J end lost 5 bases, and 17 bases lay between the germline ends. The CDR3 is 15 residues long. Per the germline V gene, CDR1 is SGHNT and CDR2 is YENEEA. The DNA of the CDR3 is TGTGCCAGCAGCTCCCGGACACCTATAGGAACTGAAGCTTTCTTT. Its protein is CASSSRTPIGTEAFF.

There are many counts of this clonotype. The chain couples TRBV7-8 to TRBJ2-3; D gene uncertain. Germline V gene sequence: CDR1 SGHVS, CDR2 FQNEAQ. V lost 3 bases, J lost 6 bases, and 13 bases lay in between. This CDR3 comprises 14 residues. The CDR3 region has the DNA TGTGCCAGCAGCTTTATGGCGGCGCAGGATACGCAGTATTTT. Translated, it gives CASSFMAAQDTQYF.

This clonotype has a count of ten or more. The chain uses TRBV7-2 and TRBJ2-1; D unclear. Trimming removed 1 base at V and 3 bases at J, with 7 bases between. Germline V CDR1 and CDR2: SGHTA, FQGNSA. CDR3 length: 14 residues. The CDR3 nucleotides read TGTGCCAGCAGCTTAGAGGGCTTCTACAATGAGCAGTTCTTC. It translates to CASSLEGFYNEQFF. The whole variable domain, remainder taken from reference TRBV7-2 and TRBJ2-1, is GAGVSQSPSNKVTEKGKDVELRCDPISGHTALYWYRQSLGQGLEFLIYFQGNSAPDKSGLPSDRFSAERTGGSVSTLTIQRTQQEDSAVYLCASSLEGFYNEQFFGPGTRLTVL.

This clonotype was seen ten or more times. The V call is TRBV7-2, the J call TRBJ2-7; 7 bases are shared with TRBD2. Germline trimming cut 0 bases from V and 6 bases from J; bases unmatched to any gene: 2. The CDR3 has 13 amino acids. CDR1 SGHTA and CDR2 FQGNSA come from the germline V gene. DNA for the CDR3: TGTGCCAGCAGCTTAGCGACTAGCCGCGAGCAGTACTTC. This encodes CASSLATSREQYF.

The V call is TRBV6-5, the J call TRBJ2-7; the match to TRBD2 covers 11 bases. Germline V gene sequence: CDR1 MNHEY, CDR2 SVGAGI. The CDR3 covers 15 residues. Trimming cost V 4 bases and J 5 bases; bases outside gene matches: 7. The CDR3 protein is CASSFGTSGEDEQYF. Here the CDR3 DNA reads TGTGCCAGCAGTTTTGGGACTAGCGGCGAGGACGAGCAGTACTTC.

This clonotype was detected ten times or more. The rearrangement uses TRBV7-9 and TRBJ2-7; D uncertain. The CDR3 is made up of 12 amino acids. CDR1 SEHNR and CDR2 FQNEAQ come from the germline V gene (reference sequence). V was cut by 1 base and J by 6 bases, with 7 bases left in between. CDR3 nucleotide sequence: TGTGCCAGCAGCTTAGGTCGGAGCGAGCAGTACTTC. It encodes CASSLGRSEQYF.

This clonotype was picked up many times. The chain has TRBV7-2 and TRBJ2-5, with a possible D match to TRBD2 (5 bases). CDR1 SGHTA and CDR2 FQGNSA come from the germline V gene. With 5 bases removed from V and 4 bases from J, the gap between germline ends came to 14 bases. The CDR3 loop spans 14 amino acids. CDR3 coding DNA: TGTGCCAGCAGCCCACTAGGGAGTAGAGAGACCCAGTACTTC. It specifies CASSPLGSRETQYF.

Ten or more counts support this clonotype. This rearrangement joins TRBV7-2 to TRBJ1-5; 10 bases line up with TRBD1. V trimming: 1 base; J trimming: 6 bases; junction bases outside the gene matches: 3. The CDR3 covers 15 residues. CDR1 is SGHTA and CDR2 is FQGNSA in the germline V gene. The chain's CDR3 is CASSLVGQGPQPQHF. The CDR3 DNA sequence: TGTGCCAGCAGCTTAGTGGGACAGGGGCCTCAGCCCCAGCATTTT. Looking up the rest from reference TRBV7-2 and TRBJ1-5 gives the full variable domain: GAGVSQSPSNKVTEKGKDVELRCDPISGHTALYWYRQSLGQGLEFLIYFQGNSAPDKSGLPSDRFSAERTGGSVSTLTIQRTQQEDSAVYLCASSLVGQGPQPQHFGDGTRLSIL.

The CDR3 is CASSSTLGTSGAEAFF. CDR3 in DNA: TGTGCCAGCAGTTCTACCCTTGGGACATCGGGCGCTGAAGCTTTCTTT. J is TRBJ1-1 and V is TRBV12-3 or TRBV12-4; D perhaps matches TRBD1 (6 bases). The germline V and J ends were trimmed by 4 bases and 6 bases, with 21 bases remaining between them. CDR3 length equals 16 residues.

V is TRBV5-1 and J is TRBJ2-7, with a tentative D call TRBD2 (6 bases). From germline, CDR1 is SGHRS and CDR2 YFSETQ. Trimming left V 4 bases short and J 2 bases short, with 7 bases between. This CDR3 region has 12 residues. CDR3 in DNA: TGCGCCAGCAGCCGGACTACCTACGAGCAGTACTTC. It encodes CASSRTTYEQYF.

This clonotype was found many times. The chain joins TRBV7-2 to TRBJ2-7, with a weak D call TRBD2 (6 bases). V was cut by 3 bases and J by 7 bases, with 13 bases left in between. CDR1 and CDR2 from the germline V gene are SGHTA and FQGNSA. The CDR3 consists of 13 residues. CDR3 region: CASSFGGLREQYF. The CDR3 coding sequence is TGTGCCAGCAGCTTTGGAGGGCTGCGGGAGCAGTACTTC.

This clonotype turned up a few times. The gene calls are TRBV3-1 and TRBJ2-1; D is possibly TRBD2 (5 bases). The CDR3 contains 16 residues. V gave up 4 bases and J gave up 6 bases, with 19 bases separating them. The V gene's germline CDR1 is LGHDT and CDR2 YNNKEL (reference sequence). The CDR3 nucleotides read TGTGCCAGCAGCCTTACCGCGTCCCCGGCGGGCAATGAGCAGTTCTTC. This encodes CASSLTASPAGNEQFF.